The 7 T cell receptor beta chains given below trace back to one sample, sequenced in a study of CD8 T cells in Susac syndrome. Reverse transcription used roughly 0.5 to 1 ug RNA and random hexamers. From the immunoSEQ multiplex PCR reads, TCRdb called clonotypes with MiXCR, one entry per CDR3 protein. There are some 160,000 distinct CDR3 sequences in the sample; approximately 95% occur only once, and 0.15% to 0.2% lies in the top ten. Sequencing was done on a sample of CD8+ T cells from PBMCs. The receptors derive from a human donor with multiple sclerosis.

This chain links TRBV5-4 with TRBJ1-2; D not resolved. This CDR3 comprises 12 residues. V lost 7 bases and J lost 1, with 8 bases in between. Germline CDR1 SGHNT, CDR2 YYREEE (reference sequence). The CDR3 loop is CASGEFNYGYTF. CDR3 coding DNA: TGTGCCAGCGGGGAGTTTAACTATGGCTACACCTTC.

The chain uses TRBV6-2 or TRBV6-3 and TRBJ2-2; D uncertain. The V and J ends lost 4 bases and 6 bases respectively, with 9 bases between them. Germline lookup yields CDR1 MNHEY and CDR2 SVGEGT. This CDR3 has 13 residues. The CDR3 DNA reads as TGTGCCAGCAGTTCTTATAACCCCGGGGAGCTGTTTTTT. It codes for CASSSYNPGELFF.

The genes are TRBV19 and TRBJ2-3; 8 bases are a match to TRBD2. The CDR3 sequence is 16 residues long. CDR1 is LNHDA and CDR2 is SQIVND in the germline V gene (reference sequence). V gave up 5 bases and J gave up 3 bases; unmatched junction bases: 10. The CDR3 protein is CASSGVGREETDTQYF. The CDR3 DNA reads TGTGCCAGTAGTGGCGTGGGGCGGGAGGAGACAGATACGCAGTATTTT. Based on the CDR3 plus reference TRBV19 and TRBJ2-3, the full variable domain is DGGITQSPKYLFRKEGQNVTLSCEQNLNHDAMYWYRQDPGQGLRLIYYSQIVNDFQKGDIAEGYSVSREKKESFPLTVTSAQKNPTAFYLCASSGVGREETDTQYFGPGTRLTVL.

The chain employs TRBV19 and TRBJ1-1; D not certain. V dropped 7 bases and J dropped 7 bases, with 7 bases sitting between them. The CDR3 contains 10 residues. Looked up from germline, CDR1 is LNHDA and CDR2 is SQIVND (reference sequence). The CDR3 region has the DNA TGTGCCAGTAAGGGCCTTGAAGCTTTCTTT. This encodes CASKGLEAFF.

The gene calls are TRBV20-1 and TRBJ2-1, with TRBD2 matching 12 bases. Trimming removed 6 bases from V and 8 bases from J; junction bases left unmatched: 8. The CDR3 has 14 residues. Germline loops: CDR1 DFQATT, CDR2 SNEGSKA (reference sequence). The DNA for the CDR3 is TGCAGTGCGCCTCTAGCGGGAGGGTTGCATGAGCAGTTCTTC. This gives the protein CSAPLAGGLHEQFF.

The chain recombines TRBV25-1 with TRBJ2-7, with TRBD1 matching over 7 bases. J gave up 0 bases and V 4 bases, and 9 bases lay outside the gene matches. Germline CDR1 MGHDK, CDR2 SYGVNS. This CDR3 has 16 residues. CDR3 amino acids: CASSAQDRPDSYEQYF. DNA of the CDR3: TGTGCCAGCAGTGCTCAGGACAGGCCCGACTCCTACGAGCAGTACTTC.

The rearrangement joins TRBV6-1 to TRBJ2-7; TRBD1 agrees at 7 bases. After removal of 9 bases from V and 0 bases from J, the junction contained 14 bases not matched to a gene. From germline, CDR1 is MNHNS and CDR2 SASEGT. CDR3 size: 16 residues. The CDR3, as DNA: TGTGCCAGGACAACCCGACAGGGCAAGAGCTCCTACGAGCAGTACTTC. As protein: CARTTRQGKSSYEQYF.